This TCR beta chain derives from a study of blood T cell repertoires in COVID-19. The wider study: There were acute and convalescent COVID-19 samples, and they came from the United States, Italy and Spain. Nucleic acid was either cDNA or gDNA, and it came from T cells, B-cell-depleted T cells, or PBMCs.

In the authors' workflow: Amplification of reference gene primers was used by the study to estimate nucleated cell counts. Only in-frame clones appear in the TCRdb table, and some are missing; sequencing was by immunoSEQ multiplex PCR. V, J and clone size are taken as reported in that table, and D and trimming were inferred from the DNA itself. This table has 95,000 to 150,000 clones, roughly 78% appearing once. V was cut by 0 bases and J by 1 base, with 4 bases left in between. CDR1 is MGHRA, CDR2 YSYEKL, per germline. The CDR3 has 14 residues. The chain employs TRBV4-1 and TRBJ2-4; the D is unclear. Sequences were obtained from peripheral blood. This sequence originates from a man between 60 and 75 years old with active or convalescent COVID-19. The CDR3 sequence is CASSQEAAKNIQYF. CDR3 nucleotide sequence: TGCGCCAGCAGCCAAGAGGCTGCCAAAAACATTCAGTACTTC.